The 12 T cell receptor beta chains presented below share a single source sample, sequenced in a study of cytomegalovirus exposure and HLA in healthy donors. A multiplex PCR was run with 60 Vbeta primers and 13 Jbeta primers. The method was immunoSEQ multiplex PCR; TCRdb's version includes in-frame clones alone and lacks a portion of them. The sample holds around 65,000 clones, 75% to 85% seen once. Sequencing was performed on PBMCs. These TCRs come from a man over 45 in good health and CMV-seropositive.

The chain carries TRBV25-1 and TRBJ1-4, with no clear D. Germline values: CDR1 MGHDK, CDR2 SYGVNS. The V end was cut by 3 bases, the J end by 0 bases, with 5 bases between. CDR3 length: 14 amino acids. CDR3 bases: TGTGCCAGCAGTGACGGGGCAACTAATGAAAAACTGTTTTTT. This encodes CASSDGATNEKLFF. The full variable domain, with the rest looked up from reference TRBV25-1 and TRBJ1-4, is EADIYQTPRYLVIGTGKKITLECSQTMGHDKMYWYQQDPGMELHLIHYSYGVNSTEKGDLSSESTVSRIRTEHFPLTLESARPSHTSQYLCASSDGATNEKLFFGSGTQLSVL.

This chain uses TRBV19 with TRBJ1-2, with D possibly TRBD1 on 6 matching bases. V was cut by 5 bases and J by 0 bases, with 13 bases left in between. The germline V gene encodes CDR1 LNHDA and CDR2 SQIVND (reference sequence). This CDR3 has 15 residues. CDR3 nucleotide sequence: TGTGCCAGTAGTTCGTACAGGGAAGCTAACTATGGCTACACCTTC. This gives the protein CASSSYREANYGYTF.

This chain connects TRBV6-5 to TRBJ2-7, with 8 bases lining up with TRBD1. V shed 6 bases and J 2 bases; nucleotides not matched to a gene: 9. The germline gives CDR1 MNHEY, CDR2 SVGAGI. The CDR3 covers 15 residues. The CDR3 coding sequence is TGTGCCAGCAGGATTACAGGGGGACCAGCCTACGAGCAGTACTTC. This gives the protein CASRITGGPAYEQYF.

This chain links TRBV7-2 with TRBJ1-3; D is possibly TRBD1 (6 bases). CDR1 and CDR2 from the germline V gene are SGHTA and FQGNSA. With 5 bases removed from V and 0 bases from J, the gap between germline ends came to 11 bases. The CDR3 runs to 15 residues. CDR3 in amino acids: CASSPRQDSGNTIYF. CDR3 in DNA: TGTGCCAGCAGCCCACGACAGGACTCTGGAAACACCATATATTTT.

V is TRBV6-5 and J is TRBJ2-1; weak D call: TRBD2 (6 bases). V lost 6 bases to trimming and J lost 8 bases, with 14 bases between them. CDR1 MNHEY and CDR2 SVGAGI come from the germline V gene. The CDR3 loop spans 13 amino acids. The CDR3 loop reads CASSSTSKHEQFF. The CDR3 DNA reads TGTGCCAGCAGCTCTACTAGCAAGCATGAGCAGTTCTTC.

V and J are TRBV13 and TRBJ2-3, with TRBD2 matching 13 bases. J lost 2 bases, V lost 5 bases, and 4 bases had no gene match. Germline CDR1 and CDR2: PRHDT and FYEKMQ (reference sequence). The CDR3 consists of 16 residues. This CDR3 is CASSVGLAGATDTQYF. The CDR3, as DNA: TGTGCCAGCAGCGTCGGACTAGCGGGAGCCACAGATACGCAGTATTTT.

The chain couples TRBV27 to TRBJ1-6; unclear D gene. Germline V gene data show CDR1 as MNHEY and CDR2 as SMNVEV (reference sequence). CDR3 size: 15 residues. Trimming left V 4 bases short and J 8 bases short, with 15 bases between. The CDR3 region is CASSYRMHRDSPLHF. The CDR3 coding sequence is TGTGCCAGCAGTTACCGTATGCATCGGGATTCACCCCTCCACTTT.

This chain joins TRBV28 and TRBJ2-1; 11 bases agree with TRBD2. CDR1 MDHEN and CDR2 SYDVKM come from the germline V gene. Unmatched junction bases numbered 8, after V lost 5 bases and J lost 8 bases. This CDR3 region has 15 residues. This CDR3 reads CASSPRTSGGDEQFF. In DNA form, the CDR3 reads TGTGCCAGCAGTCCCCGTACTAGCGGGGGTGATGAGCAGTTCTTC.

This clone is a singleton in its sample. CDR3 in amino acids: CASSLVASADTQYF. The DNA for the CDR3 is TGCGCCAGCAGCTTGGTAGCTTCCGCAGATACGCAGTATTTT. V is TRBV5-1 and J is TRBJ2-3; D is unclear. Trimming shortened V by 0 bases and J by 4 bases, and 9 bases separated the two germline ends. Germline-derived CDR1 and CDR2 are SGHRS and YFSETQ. This CDR3 contains 14 residues.

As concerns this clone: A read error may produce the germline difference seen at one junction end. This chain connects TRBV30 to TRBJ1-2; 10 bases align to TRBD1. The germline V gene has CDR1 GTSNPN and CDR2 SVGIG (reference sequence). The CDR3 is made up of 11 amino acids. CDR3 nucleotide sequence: TGTGCGAGTGGGACAGGGGATGGCTACAACTTC. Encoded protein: CASGTGDGYNF. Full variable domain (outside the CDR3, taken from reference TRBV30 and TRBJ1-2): SQTIHQWPATLVQPVGSPLSLECTVEGTSNPNLYWYRQAAGRGLQLLFYSVGIGQISSEVPQNLSASRPQDRQFILSSKKLLLSDSGFYLCASGTGDGYNFGSGTRLTVV.

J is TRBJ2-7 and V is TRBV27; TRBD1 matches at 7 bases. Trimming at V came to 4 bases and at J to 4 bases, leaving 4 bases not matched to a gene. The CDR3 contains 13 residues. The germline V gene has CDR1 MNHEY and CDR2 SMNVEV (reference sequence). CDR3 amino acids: CASSSTGSYEQYF. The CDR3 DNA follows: TGTGCCAGCAGTTCGACAGGGTCGTACGAGCAGTACTTC.

DNA for the CDR3: TGTGCCAGCAGTTTAACGCGAGGTACGCAGTATTTT. Its protein product is CASSLTRGTQYF. V and J are TRBV28 and TRBJ2-3; D remains unclear. The V end was cut by 2 bases, the J end by 8 bases, with 8 bases between. Germline V CDR1 and CDR2: MDHEN, SYDVKM. This CDR3 is built from 12 residues. The whole variable domain, filled in from reference TRBV28 and TRBJ2-3, reads DVKVTQSSRYLVKRTGEKVFLECVQDMDHENMFWYRQDPGLGLRLIYFSYDVKMKEKGDIPEGYSVSREKKERFSLILESASTNQTSMYLCASSLTRGTQYFGPGTRLTVL.